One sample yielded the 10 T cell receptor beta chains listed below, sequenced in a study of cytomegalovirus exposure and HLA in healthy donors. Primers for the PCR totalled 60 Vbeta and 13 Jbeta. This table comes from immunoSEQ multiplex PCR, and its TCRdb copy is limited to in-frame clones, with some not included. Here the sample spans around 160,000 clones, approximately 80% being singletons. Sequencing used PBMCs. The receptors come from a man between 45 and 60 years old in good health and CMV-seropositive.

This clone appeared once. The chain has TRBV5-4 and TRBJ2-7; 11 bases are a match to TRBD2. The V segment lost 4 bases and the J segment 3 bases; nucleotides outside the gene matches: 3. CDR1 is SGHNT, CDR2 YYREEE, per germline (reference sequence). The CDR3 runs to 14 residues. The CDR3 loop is CASSPGTSGYEQYF. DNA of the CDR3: TGTGCCAGCAGCCCCGGGACTAGCGGCTACGAGCAGTACTTC.

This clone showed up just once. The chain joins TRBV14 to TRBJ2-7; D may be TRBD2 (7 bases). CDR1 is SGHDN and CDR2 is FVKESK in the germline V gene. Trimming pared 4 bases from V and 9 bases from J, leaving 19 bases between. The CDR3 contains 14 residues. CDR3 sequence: CASSPGRGADGQYF. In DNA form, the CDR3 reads TGTGCCAGCAGCCCGGGACGGGGGGCGGATGGGCAGTACTTC.

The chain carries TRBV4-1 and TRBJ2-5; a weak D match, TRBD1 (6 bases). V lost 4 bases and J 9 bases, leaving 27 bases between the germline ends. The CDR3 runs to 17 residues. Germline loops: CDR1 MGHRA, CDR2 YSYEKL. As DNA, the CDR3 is TGCGCCAGCAGCCCCTCCCCGCTAGCTAGTCCCGAGGGGGCCCAGTACTTC. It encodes CASSPSPLASPEGAQYF.

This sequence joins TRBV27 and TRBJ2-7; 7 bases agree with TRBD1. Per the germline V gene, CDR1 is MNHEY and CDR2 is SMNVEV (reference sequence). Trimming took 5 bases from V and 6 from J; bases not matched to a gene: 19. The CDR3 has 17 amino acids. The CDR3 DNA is TGTGCCAGCAGTCTCACGCCCACAGGGGCCGCCATTGTCGAGCAGTACTTC. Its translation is CASSLTPTGAAIVEQYF.

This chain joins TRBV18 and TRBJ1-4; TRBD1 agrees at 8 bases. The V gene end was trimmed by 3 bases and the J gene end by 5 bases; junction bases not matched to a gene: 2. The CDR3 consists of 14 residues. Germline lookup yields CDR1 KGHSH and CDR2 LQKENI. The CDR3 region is CASSPGQVNEKLFF. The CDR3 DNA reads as TGTGCCAGCTCACCGGGACAGGTAAATGAAAAACTGTTTTTT.

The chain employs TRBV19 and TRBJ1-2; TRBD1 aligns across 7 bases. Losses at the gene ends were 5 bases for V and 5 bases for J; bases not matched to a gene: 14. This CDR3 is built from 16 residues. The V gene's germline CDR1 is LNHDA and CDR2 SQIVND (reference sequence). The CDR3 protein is CASSLTSRGRGYGYTF. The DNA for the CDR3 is TGTGCCAGTAGTCTGACTTCAAGGGGGCGCGGGTATGGCTACACCTTC.

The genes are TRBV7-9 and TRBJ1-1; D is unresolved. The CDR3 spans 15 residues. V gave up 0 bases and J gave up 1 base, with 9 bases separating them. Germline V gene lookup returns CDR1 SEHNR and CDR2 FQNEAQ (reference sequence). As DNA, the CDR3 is TGTGCCAGCAGCTTAGCCGGGGATAGGAACACTGAAGCTTTCTTT. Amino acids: CASSLAGDRNTEAFF.

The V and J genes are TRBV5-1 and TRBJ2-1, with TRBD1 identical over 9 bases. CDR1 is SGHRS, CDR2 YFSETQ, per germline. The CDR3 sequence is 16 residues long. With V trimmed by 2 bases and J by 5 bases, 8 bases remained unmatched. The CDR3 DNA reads TGCGCCAGCAGCTTCCCACAGGGGGCGGTGGACAATGAGCAGTTCTTC. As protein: CASSFPQGAVDNEQFF.

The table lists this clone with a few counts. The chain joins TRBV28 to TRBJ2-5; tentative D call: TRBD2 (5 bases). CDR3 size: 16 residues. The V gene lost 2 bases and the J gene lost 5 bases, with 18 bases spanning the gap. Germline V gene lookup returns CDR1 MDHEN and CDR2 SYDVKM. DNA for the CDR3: TGTGCCAGCAGTTTAGGAGGAAATAGGAGAACGGAGACCCAGTACTTC. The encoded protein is CASSLGGNRRTETQYF.

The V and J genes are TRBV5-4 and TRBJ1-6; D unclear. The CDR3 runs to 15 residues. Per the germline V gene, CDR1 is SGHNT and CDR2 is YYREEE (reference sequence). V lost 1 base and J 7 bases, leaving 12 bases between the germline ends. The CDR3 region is CASSLRRIGNSPLHF. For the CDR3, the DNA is TGTGCCAGCAGCTTGAGACGAATCGGGAATTCACCCCTCCACTTT. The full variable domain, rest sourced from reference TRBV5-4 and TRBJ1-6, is ETGVTQSPTHLIKTRGQQVTLRCSSQSGHNTVSWYQQALGQGPQFIFQYYREEENGRGNFPPRFSGLQFPNYSSELNVNALELDDSALYLCASSLRRIGNSPLHFGNGTRLTVT.